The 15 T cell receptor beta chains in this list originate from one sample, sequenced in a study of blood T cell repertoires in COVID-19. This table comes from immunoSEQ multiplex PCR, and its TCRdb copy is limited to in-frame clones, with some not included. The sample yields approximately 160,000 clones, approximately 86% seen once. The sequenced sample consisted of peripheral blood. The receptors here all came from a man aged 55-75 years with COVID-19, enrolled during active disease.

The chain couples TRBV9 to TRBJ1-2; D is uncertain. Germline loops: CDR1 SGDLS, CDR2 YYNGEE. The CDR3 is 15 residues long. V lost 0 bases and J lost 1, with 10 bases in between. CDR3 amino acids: CASSVGSENNYGYTF. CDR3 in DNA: TGTGCCAGCAGCGTAGGGTCAGAAAATAACTATGGCTACACCTTC. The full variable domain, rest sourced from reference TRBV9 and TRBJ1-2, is DSGVTQTPKHLITATGQRVTLRCSPRSGDLSVYWYQQSLDQGLQFLIQYYNGEERAKGNILERFSAQQFPDLHSELNLSSLELGDSALYFCASSVGSENNYGYTFGSGTRLTVV.

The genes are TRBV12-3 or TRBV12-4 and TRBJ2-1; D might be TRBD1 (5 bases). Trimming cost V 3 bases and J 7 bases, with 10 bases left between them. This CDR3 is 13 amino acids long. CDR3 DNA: TGTGCCAGCAGTTTCCCGGACATGAATGAGCAGTTCTTC. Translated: CASSFPDMNEQFF.

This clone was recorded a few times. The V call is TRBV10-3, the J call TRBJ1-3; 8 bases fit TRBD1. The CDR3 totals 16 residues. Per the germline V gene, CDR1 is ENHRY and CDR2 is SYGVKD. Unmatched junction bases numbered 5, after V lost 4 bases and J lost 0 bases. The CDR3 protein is CAISGGQGASGNTIYF. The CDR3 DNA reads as TGTGCCATCAGTGGCGGACAGGGAGCCTCTGGAAACACCATATATTTT.

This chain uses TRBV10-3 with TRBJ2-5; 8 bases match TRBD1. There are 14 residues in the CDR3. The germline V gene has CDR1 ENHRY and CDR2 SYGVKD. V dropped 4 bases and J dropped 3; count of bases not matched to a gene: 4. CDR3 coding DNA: TGTGCCATCAGTGCAGGACAGGGTAAAGAGACCCAGTACTTC. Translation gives CAISAGQGKETQYF.

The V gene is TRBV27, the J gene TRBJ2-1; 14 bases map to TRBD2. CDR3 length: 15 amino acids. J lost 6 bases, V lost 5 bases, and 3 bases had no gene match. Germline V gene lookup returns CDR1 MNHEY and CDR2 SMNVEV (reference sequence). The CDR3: CASSPGTSGGNEQFF. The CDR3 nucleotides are TGTGCCAGCAGTCCCGGGACTAGCGGGGGCAATGAGCAGTTCTTC.

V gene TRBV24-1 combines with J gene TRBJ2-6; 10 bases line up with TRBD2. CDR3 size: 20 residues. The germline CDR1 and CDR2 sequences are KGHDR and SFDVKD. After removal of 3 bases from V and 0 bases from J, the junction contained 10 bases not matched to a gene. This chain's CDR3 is CATSDVSGGPRISGANVLTF. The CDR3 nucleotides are TGTGCCACCAGTGATGTTAGCGGGGGGCCTAGAATCTCTGGGGCCAACGTCCTGACTTTC.

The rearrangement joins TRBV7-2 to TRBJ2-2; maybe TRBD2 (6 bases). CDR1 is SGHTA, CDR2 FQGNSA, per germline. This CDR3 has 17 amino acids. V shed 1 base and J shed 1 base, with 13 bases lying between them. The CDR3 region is CASSLVALAQNTGELFF. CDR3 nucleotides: TGTGCCAGCAGCTTAGTTGCCCTAGCGCAGAACACCGGGGAGCTGTTTTTT.

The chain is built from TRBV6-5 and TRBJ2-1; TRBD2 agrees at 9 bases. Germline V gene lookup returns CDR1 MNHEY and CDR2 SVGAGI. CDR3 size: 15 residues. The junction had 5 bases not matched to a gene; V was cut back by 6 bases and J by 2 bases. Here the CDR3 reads CASRRLAVPYNEQFF. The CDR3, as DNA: TGTGCCAGCAGACGACTAGCGGTACCCTACAATGAGCAGTTCTTC.

CDR3 in DNA: TGTGCCAGCAGGACAACCCAGGGTGTAGACACCGGGGAGCTGTTTTTT. This translates into CASRTTQGVDTGELFF. The V and J genes are TRBV4-2 and TRBJ2-2, with D tentatively TRBD1 (5 bases). Trimming stripped 6 bases from V and 3 bases from J, with 17 bases between. Germline V gene sequence: CDR1 LGHNA, CDR2 YNFKEQ. This CDR3 has 16 residues.

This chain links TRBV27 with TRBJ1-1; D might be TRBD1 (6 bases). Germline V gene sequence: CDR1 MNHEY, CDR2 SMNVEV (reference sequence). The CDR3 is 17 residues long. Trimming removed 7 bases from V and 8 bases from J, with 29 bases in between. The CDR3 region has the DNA TGTGCCAGCACCATAGGTAGGGGACAAAAAGGAGTCTCCGAAGCTTTCTTT. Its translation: CASTIGRGQKGVSEAFF.

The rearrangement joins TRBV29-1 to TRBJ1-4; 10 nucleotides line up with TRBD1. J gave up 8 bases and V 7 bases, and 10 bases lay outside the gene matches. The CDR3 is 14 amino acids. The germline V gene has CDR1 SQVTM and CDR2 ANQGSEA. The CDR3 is CSANPGTGAEKLFF. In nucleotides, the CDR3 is TGCAGCGCGAACCCCGGGACAGGGGCGGAAAAACTGTTTTTT.

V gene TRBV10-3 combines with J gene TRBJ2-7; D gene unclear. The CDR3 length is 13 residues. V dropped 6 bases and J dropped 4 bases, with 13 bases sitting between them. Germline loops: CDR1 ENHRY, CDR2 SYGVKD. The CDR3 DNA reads TGTGCCATCAGCGACATGACCGATTACGAGCAGTACTTC. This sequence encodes CAISDMTDYEQYF.

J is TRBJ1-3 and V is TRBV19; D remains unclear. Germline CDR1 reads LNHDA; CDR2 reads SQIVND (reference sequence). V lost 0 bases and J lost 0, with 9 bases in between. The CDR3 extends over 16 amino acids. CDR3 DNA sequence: TGTGCCAGTAGTATAGATCATCCGAGCTCTGGAAACACCATATATTTT. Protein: CASSIDHPSSGNTIYF.

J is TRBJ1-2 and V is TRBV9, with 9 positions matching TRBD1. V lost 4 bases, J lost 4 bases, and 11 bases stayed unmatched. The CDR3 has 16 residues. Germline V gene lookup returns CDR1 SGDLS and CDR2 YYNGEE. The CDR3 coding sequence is TGTGCCAGCAGCTACGGGACAGGGAAGGATAGCTATGGCTACACCTTC. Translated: CASSYGTGKDSYGYTF.

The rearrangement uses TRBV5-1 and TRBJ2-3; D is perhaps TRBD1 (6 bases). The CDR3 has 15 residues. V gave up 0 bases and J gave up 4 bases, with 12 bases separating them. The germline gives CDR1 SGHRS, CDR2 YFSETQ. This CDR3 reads CASSLDTGLPDTQYF. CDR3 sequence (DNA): TGCGCCAGCAGCTTGGATACAGGGCTCCCAGATACGCAGTATTTT.